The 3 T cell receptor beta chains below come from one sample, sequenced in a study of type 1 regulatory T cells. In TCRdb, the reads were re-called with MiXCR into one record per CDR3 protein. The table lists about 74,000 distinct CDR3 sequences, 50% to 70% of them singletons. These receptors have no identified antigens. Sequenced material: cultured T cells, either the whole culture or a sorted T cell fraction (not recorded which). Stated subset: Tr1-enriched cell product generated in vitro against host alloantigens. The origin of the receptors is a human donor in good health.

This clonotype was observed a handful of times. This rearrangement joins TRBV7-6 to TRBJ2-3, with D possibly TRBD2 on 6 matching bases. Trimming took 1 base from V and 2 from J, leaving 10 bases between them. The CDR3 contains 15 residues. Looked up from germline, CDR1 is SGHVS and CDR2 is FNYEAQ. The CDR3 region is CASSLGRDVTDTQYF. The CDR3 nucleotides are TGTGCCAGCAGCTTAGGGCGGGACGTCACAGATACGCAGTATTTT.

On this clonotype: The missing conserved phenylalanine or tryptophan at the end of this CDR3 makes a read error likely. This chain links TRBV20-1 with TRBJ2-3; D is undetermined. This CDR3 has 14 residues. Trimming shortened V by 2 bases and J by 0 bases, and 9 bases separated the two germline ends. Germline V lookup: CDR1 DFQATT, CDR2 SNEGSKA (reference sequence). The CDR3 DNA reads TGCAGTGCTAGACATTCGTCAAGCACAGATACGCAGTATCTT. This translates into CSARHSSSTDTQYL.

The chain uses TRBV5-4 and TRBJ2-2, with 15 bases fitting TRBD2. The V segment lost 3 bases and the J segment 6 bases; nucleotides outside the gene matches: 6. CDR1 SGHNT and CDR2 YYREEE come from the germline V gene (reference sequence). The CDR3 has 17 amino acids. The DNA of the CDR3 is TGTGCCAGCAGCTCGGGACTAGCGGGAGGTTTGCCCGGGGAGCTGTTTTTT. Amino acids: CASSSGLAGGLPGELFF.